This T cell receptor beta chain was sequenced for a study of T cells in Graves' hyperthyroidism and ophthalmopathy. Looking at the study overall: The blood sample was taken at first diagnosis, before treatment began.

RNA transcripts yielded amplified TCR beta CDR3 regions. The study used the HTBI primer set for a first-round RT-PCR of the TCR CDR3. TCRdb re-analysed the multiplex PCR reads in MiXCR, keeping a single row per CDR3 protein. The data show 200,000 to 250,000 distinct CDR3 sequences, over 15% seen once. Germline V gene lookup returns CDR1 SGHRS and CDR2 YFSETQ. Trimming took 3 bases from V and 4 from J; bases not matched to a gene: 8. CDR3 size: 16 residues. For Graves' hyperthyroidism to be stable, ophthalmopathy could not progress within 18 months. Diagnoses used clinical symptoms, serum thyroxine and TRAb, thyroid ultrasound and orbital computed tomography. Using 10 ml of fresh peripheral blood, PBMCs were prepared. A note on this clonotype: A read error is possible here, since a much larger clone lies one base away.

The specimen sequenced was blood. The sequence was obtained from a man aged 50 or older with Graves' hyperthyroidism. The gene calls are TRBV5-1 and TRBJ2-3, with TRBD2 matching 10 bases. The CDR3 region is CASSSGLAAYADTQYF. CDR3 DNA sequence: TGCGCCAGCAGCTCCGGACTAGCGGCATACGCAGATACGCAGTATTTT.